The 26 T cell receptor beta chains reported below all come from one sample, sequenced in a study of lymphopenia after photon versus proton radiotherapy (dated by TCRdb to the late 2010s). The library was obtained by the immunoSEQ multiplex PCR assay. Not all clones reach the TCRdb copy of this immuneACCESS table, which keeps in-frame sequences only. Checked studies attribute under half of the gap to unresolved V genes and leave the rest unexplained. This sample gives about 17,000 clones in total; around nine tenths of them show up just once. The top ten clonotypes cover around 6.3% of the sample. The sample consisted of peripheral blood, taken from a patient treated with photon-based radiotherapy. The receptor source for this set is a man between 60 and 75 years old with pancreatic cancer.

The chain is built from TRBV30 and TRBJ2-7, with a tentative D call TRBD1 (6 bases). V was trimmed by 8 bases and J by 2 bases, leaving 16 bases between them. The CDR3 contains 13 residues. The germline CDR1 and CDR2 sequences are GTSNPN and SVGIG (reference sequence). CDR3 sequence (DNA): TGTGCCGGAAGTCAGGGGTCACCCTACGAGCAGTACTTC. It translates to CAGSQGSPYEQYF. Filled out from reference TRBV30 and TRBJ2-7, the complete variable domain reads SQTIHQWPATLVQPVGSPLSLECTVEGTSNPNLYWYRQAAGRGLQLLFYSVGIGQISSEVPQNLSASRPQDRQFILSSKKLLLSDSGFYLCAGSQGSPYEQYFGPGTRLTVT.

The rearrangement joins TRBV2 to TRBJ1-2; possible D gene TRBD1, 6 bases. CDR1 is SNHLY and CDR2 is FYNNEI in the germline V gene. This CDR3 is 14 amino acids long. The ends were cut back, 3 bases at V and 8 bases at J, with 16 bases in the middle. The CDR3 DNA is TGTGCCAGCAGTGAGGGGCCGGTTCAGGGGGGCTACACCTTC. Translation: CASSEGPVQGGYTF.

This clone appeared a single time. The J gene is TRBJ1-6, the V gene TRBV4-3; 9 positions agree with TRBD1. The CDR3 is made up of 18 amino acids. CDR1 is LGHNA and CDR2 is YSLEER in the germline V gene. The V gene end was trimmed by 0 bases and the J gene end by 9 bases; junction bases not matched to a gene: 12. This CDR3 is CASSQDPSWTGVGSPLHF. The CDR3 DNA reads TGCGCCAGCAGCCAAGATCCGTCTTGGACAGGGGTTGGTTCACCCCTCCACTTT.

This chain connects TRBV10-3 to TRBJ2-3; 10 nucleotides match TRBD2. This CDR3 is 18 amino acids long. With V trimmed by 3 bases and J by 3 bases, 12 bases remained unmatched. Germline V gene sequence: CDR1 ENHRY, CDR2 SYGVKD. CDR3 in DNA: TGTGCCATCAGTGATCTAGCGGGGGCCCTCCAAGGGACAGATACGCAGTATTTT. This gives the protein CAISDLAGALQGTDTQYF.

The chain employs TRBV10-2 and TRBJ1-1; TRBD1 matches at 8 bases. Per the germline V gene, CDR1 is WSHSY and CDR2 is SAAADI. V dropped 0 bases and J dropped 6; count of bases not matched to a gene: 6. This CDR3 is built from 15 residues. The CDR3 region has the DNA TGCGCCAGCAGTGAGTCTCGGACAGGGAGGGCTGAAGCTTTCTTT. This gives the protein CASSESRTGRAEAFF.

The chain has TRBV7-9 and TRBJ1-4; 11 bases line up with TRBD1. CDR1 SEHNR and CDR2 FQNEAQ come from the germline V gene (reference sequence). V was pared by 6 bases and J by 7 bases, with 10 bases of the junction left unmatched. CDR3 size: 16 residues. The CDR3 coding sequence is TGTGCCAGCAGTTCTCCTCCCGGGACAGGGGGTGAAAAACTGTTTTTT. Translating it yields CASSSPPGTGGEKLFF.

The rearrangement joins TRBV19 to TRBJ2-2; D call uncertain. This CDR3 contains 16 residues. CDR1 and CDR2 from the germline V gene are LNHDA and SQIVND (reference sequence). Trimming left V 7 bases short and J 0 bases short, with 15 bases between. The CDR3 DNA reads TGTGCCAGTACCGGTCGTGGGGTCCCGAACACCGGGGAGCTGTTTTTT. Residues: CASTGRGVPNTGELFF.

This clone was counted a few times. The rearrangement links TRBV27 to TRBJ1-6, with D possibly being TRBD1 (6 bases). V was pared by 9 bases and J by 6 bases, with 12 bases between. The CDR3 has 13 amino acids. Germline-derived CDR1 and CDR2 are MNHEY and SMNVEV (reference sequence). The CDR3 DNA is TGTGCCAGTAACAGGGAGGGTAATTCACCCCTCCACTTT. Its protein product is CASNREGNSPLHF.

The genes are TRBV4-1 and TRBJ2-5; the D gene could be TRBD1 or TRBD2 (6 bases each). The CDR3 sequence is 19 residues long. Trimming pared 1 base from V and 5 bases from J, leaving 26 bases between. Germline CDR1 and CDR2: MGHRA and YSYEKL. CDR3 bases: TGCGCCAGCAGCCAAGGTACCGGGGGCCTGAGGCTTAATACGGAGACCCAGTACTTC. Its translation is CASSQGTGGLRLNTETQYF.

This clone was seen only once. This chain links TRBV7-2 with TRBJ2-7, with a possible D match to TRBD1 (5 bases). The CDR3 length is 15 residues. V dropped 4 bases and J dropped 4 bases, with 17 bases sitting between them. The germline V gene has CDR1 SGHTA and CDR2 FQGNSA. The CDR3 here is CASSSGPFQGYEQYF. The DNA for the CDR3 is TGTGCCAGCAGCTCTGGGCCTTTCCAGGGTTACGAGCAGTACTTC. The whole variable domain, remainder taken from reference TRBV7-2 and TRBJ2-7, is GAGVSQSPSNKVTEKGKDVELRCDPISGHTALYWYRQSLGQGLEFLIYFQGNSAPDKSGLPSDRFSAERTGGSVSTLTIQRTQQEDSAVYLCASSSGPFQGYEQYFGPGTRLTVT.

The CDR3 spells CASRRQGNTEAFF. DNA for the CDR3: TGTGCCAGCAGGCGGCAGGGTAACACTGAAGCTTTCTTT. The rearrangement uses TRBV28 and TRBJ1-1; a possible D gene is TRBD1 (5 bases). The V end lost 6 bases, the J end lost 2 bases, and 10 bases lay between the germline ends. This CDR3 has 13 residues. Germline-derived CDR1 and CDR2 are MDHEN and SYDVKM.

V and J are TRBV5-1 and TRBJ1-1, with TRBD1 as a possible D gene (5 bases). CDR1 SGHRS and CDR2 YFSETQ come from the germline V gene. The V gene lost 4 bases and the J gene lost 4 bases, with 11 bases spanning the gap. The CDR3 consists of 13 residues. The CDR3 protein is CASSLRQSTEAFF. CDR3 coding DNA: TGCGCCAGCAGCCTACGACAGAGCACTGAAGCTTTCTTT.

The chain combines TRBV5-6 with TRBJ1-6; D may be TRBD1 (5 bases). Trimming removed 4 bases from V and 12 bases from J, with 17 bases in between. This CDR3 has 14 amino acids. The germline CDR1 and CDR2 sequences are SGHDT and YYEEEE. CDR3 in amino acids: CASSRTYGGLPLHF. In DNA form, the CDR3 reads TGTGCCAGCAGCCGGACGTATGGGGGTTTACCCCTCCACTTT.

The chain uses TRBV6-5 and TRBJ2-3, with D perhaps TRBD1 (5 bases). The ends were cut back, 6 bases at V and 9 bases at J, with 13 bases in the middle. The CDR3 spans 12 residues. Germline V gene sequence: CDR1 MNHEY, CDR2 SVGAGI. CDR3 residues: CASSYDRATQYF. Written as DNA, the CDR3 is TGTGCCAGCAGCTACGACAGAGCGACGCAGTATTTT.

The chain joins TRBV7-2 to TRBJ2-1; TRBD2 is a possible D gene (6 bases). Germline-derived CDR1 and CDR2 are SGHTA and FQGNSA. This CDR3 region has 15 residues. Trimming took off 5 bases at V and 8 bases at J, with 19 bases between the two ends. DNA of the CDR3: TGTGCCAGCAGCGCACGACGGACCGGCGGGGATGAGCAGTTCTTC. Translated: CASSARRTGGDEQFF.

The V gene is TRBV6-5, the J gene TRBJ1-2, with TRBD1 matching over 7 bases. Unmatched junction bases numbered 3, after V lost 6 bases and J lost 2 bases. Germline V gene lookup returns CDR1 MNHEY and CDR2 SVGAGI. This CDR3 contains 13 residues. The CDR3 DNA reads as TGTGCCAGCAGCCCGGGACAGAACTATGGCTACACCTTC. Translated, it gives CASSPGQNYGYTF.

This chain links TRBV4-1 with TRBJ2-3; D is possibly TRBD2 (5 bases). The ends were cut back, 3 bases at V and 4 bases at J, with 14 bases in the middle. CDR1 is MGHRA and CDR2 is YSYEKL in the germline V gene. The CDR3 covers 15 residues. CDR3 nucleotides: TGCGCCAGCAGCCACCTCGGAGTAGCGTCAGATACGCAGTATTTT. The encoded protein is CASSHLGVASDTQYF.

The chain employs TRBV25-1 and TRBJ1-2; TRBD1 matches 10 bases. V dropped 3 bases and J dropped 4; count of bases not matched to a gene: 5. CDR1 and CDR2 from the germline V gene are MGHDK and SYGVNS. CDR3 length equals 15 residues. The CDR3 spells CASSDRDRGTYGYTF. The CDR3 coding sequence is TGTGCCAGCAGTGACCGGGACAGGGGTACCTATGGCTACACCTTC.

The rearrangement links TRBV30 to TRBJ2-5, with D possibly being TRBD2 (5 bases). The CDR3 has 12 amino acids. CDR1 GTSNPN and CDR2 SVGIG come from the germline V gene (reference sequence). With 0 bases removed from V and 4 bases from J, the gap between germline ends came to 6 bases. The CDR3: CAWSVSAETQYF. The CDR3 coding sequence is TGTGCCTGGAGTGTTAGCGCAGAGACCCAGTACTTC.

This clone was seen more than once but under ten times. The rearrangement uses TRBV5-1 and TRBJ2-1, with 9 bases lining up with TRBD2. J was trimmed by 5 bases and V by 1 base; bases with no gene match: 4. The CDR3 is 15 residues long. Per germline, CDR1 SGHRS and CDR2 YFSETQ. The CDR3 sequence: CASSLPRGGNNEQFF. The DNA for the CDR3 is TGCGCCAGCAGCTTGCCGCGGGGGGGAAACAATGAGCAGTTCTTC. Filled out from reference TRBV5-1 and TRBJ2-1, the complete variable domain reads KAGVTQTPRYLIKTRGQQVTLSCSPISGHRSVSWYQQTPGQGLQFLFEYFSETQRNKGNFPGRFSGRQFSNSRSEMNVSTLELGDSALYLCASSLPRGGNNEQFFGPGTRLTVL.

The V gene is TRBV6-5, the J gene TRBJ1-1; the D gene is possibly TRBD1 (5 bases). In germline, CDR1 is MNHEY, CDR2 SVGAGI. The CDR3 loop spans 14 amino acids. With 0 bases removed from V and 8 bases from J, the gap between germline ends came to 13 bases. The CDR3 region has the DNA TGTGCCAGCAGTTACTCGAGAGGGGCAGACGAAGCTTTCTTT. Encoded protein: CASSYSRGADEAFF.

The rearrangement uses TRBV14 and TRBJ2-7, with 7 bases fitting TRBD1. V trimming: 4 bases; J trimming: 5 bases; junction bases outside the gene matches: 14. The CDR3 covers 16 residues. Per the germline V gene, CDR1 is SGHDN and CDR2 is FVKESK. This CDR3 is CASSPLQQGSTHEQYF. For the CDR3, the DNA is TGTGCCAGCAGCCCCCTTCAACAGGGGAGTACCCACGAGCAGTACTTC. Supplemented by reference TRBV14 and TRBJ2-7, the full variable domain reads EAGVTQFPSHSVIEKGQTVTLRCDPISGHDNLYWYRRVMGKEIKFLLHFVKESKQDESGMPNNRFLAERTGGTYSTLKVQPAELEDSGVYFCASSPLQQGSTHEQYFGPGTRLTVT.

The chain has TRBV10-3 and TRBJ1-2; no clear D gene. Per the germline V gene, CDR1 is ENHRY and CDR2 is SYGVKD. CDR3 length equals 13 residues. Between the trimmed V and J ends, which lost 6 bases and 10 bases, there was a span of 18 bases. The CDR3 spells CAIRELGRSNYTF. CDR3 coding DNA: TGTGCCATCAGAGAATTAGGACGGAGTAACTACACCTTC.

This chain joins TRBV5-1 and TRBJ2-5; 7 positions agree with TRBD1. V shed 3 bases and J 4 bases; nucleotides not matched to a gene: 6. The CDR3 loop spans 14 amino acids. From germline, CDR1 is SGHRS and CDR2 YFSETQ. The CDR3 region is CASSSLTGRETQYF. The CDR3 bases are TGCGCCAGCAGCTCGCTGACAGGGAGAGAGACCCAGTACTTC. Variable domain in full (rest from reference TRBV5-1 and TRBJ2-5): KAGVTQTPRYLIKTRGQQVTLSCSPISGHRSVSWYQQTPGQGLQFLFEYFSETQRNKGNFPGRFSGRQFSNSRSEMNVSTLELGDSALYLCASSSLTGRETQYFGPGTRLLVL.

This clone came up once. The rearrangement joins TRBV6-5 to TRBJ1-5, with 7 bases fitting TRBD1. The CDR3 has 14 residues. Germline loops: CDR1 MNHEY, CDR2 SVGAGI. V shed 2 bases and J 5 bases; nucleotides not matched to a gene: 3. The CDR3 is CASSYRGRDQPQHF. The CDR3 nucleotides read TGTGCCAGCAGTTACAGGGGGCGCGATCAGCCCCAGCATTTT.

The CDR3 bases are TGCGCCAGCAGCTTGTCAGTTTCGGGACAGGGGTTTTCACCCCTCCACTTT. Encoded protein: CASSLSVSGQGFSPLHF. The V call is TRBV5-1, the J call TRBJ1-6; 10 nucleotides line up with TRBD1. The CDR3 extends over 17 amino acids. Germline V gene data show CDR1 as SGHRS and CDR2 as YFSETQ. V dropped 1 base and J dropped 9; count of bases not matched to a gene: 10.